The 12 T cell receptor beta chains given below trace back to one sample, sequenced in a study of T cells expressing NK-cell markers (dated by TCRdb to 2019 to 2021). Library preparation was by 5' RACE. For sequencing, an Illumina HiSeq 2000 was employed. The reads, reprocessed by TCRdb, yield one row per CDR3 protein sequence and no DNA. This sample's records show around 470,000 distinct CDR3 sequences. The ten largest clones take up over 1.3% of the sample. Source material: blood T cells: a sorted CD56 or NKG2C T cell subset, CD4+ or CD8+ T cells, or bulk PBMC T cells (not recorded which). These receptors were taken from a woman in her 50s in good health. Donor details come from another sample of the same person, matched by shared clones.

The chain links TRBV28 to TRBJ2-7; with no DNA, the TCRdb D assignment of TRBD2 cannot be verified. The V gene's germline CDR1 is MDHEN and CDR2 SYDVKM. The CDR3 is 16 residues long. CDR3 amino acids: CASRTAGTSGSRVQYF.

The genes are TRBV29-1 and TRBJ1-3; TCRdb's D call of TRBD1 is untestable without DNA. This CDR3 spans 13 amino acids. Germline V gene sequence: CDR1 SQVTM, CDR2 ANQGSEA. The CDR3 spells CSVGQGLGNTIYF.

The gene calls are TRBV10-3 and TRBJ2-3; TCRdb's assignment of TRBD2 cannot be checked, as there is no DNA. Germline CDR1 ENHRY, CDR2 SYGVKD. The CDR3 totals 15 residues. The CDR3 protein is CASTTGGGSTDTQYF.

The V gene is TRBV6-2 or TRBV6-3, the J gene TRBJ2-1; TCRdb designates TRBD2, a call that cannot be tested without DNA. Germline-derived CDR1 and CDR2 are MNHEY and SVGEGT. This CDR3 has 15 residues. CDR3 protein: CASSYLTSEYNEQFF.

V usage is TRBV12-3 or TRBV12-4 and J usage is TRBJ2-7; TCRdb indicates TRBD1, and absent DNA this call remains unverified. The CDR3 spans 14 residues. The chain's CDR3 is CASSFLGPIYEQYF.

The J gene is TRBJ2-3, the V gene TRBV4-1; lacking DNA, the TRBD1 call made by TCRdb goes unchecked. Germline CDR1 MGHRA, CDR2 YSYEKL. The CDR3 totals 16 residues. CDR3 protein: CASSQGTGAPTDTQYF.

V gene TRBV5-1 combines with J gene TRBJ1-1; the D call from TCRdb, TRBD1, cannot be confirmed without DNA. Germline V lookup: CDR1 SGHRS, CDR2 YFSETQ. The CDR3 has 14 amino acids. Here the CDR3 reads CASSPPGDRTEAFF. The full variable domain, completed using reference TRBV5-1 and TRBJ1-1, is KAGVTQTPRYLIKTRGQQVTLSCSPISGHRSVSWYQQTPGQGLQFLFEYFSETQRNKGNFPGRFSGRQFSNSRSEMNVSTLELGDSALYLCASSPPGDRTEAFFGQGTRLTVV.

The V and J genes are TRBV20-1 and TRBJ2-7; TCRdb proposes TRBD2, but this gene call is untestable without DNA. Germline V gene lookup returns CDR1 DFQATT and CDR2 SNEGSKA (reference sequence). The CDR3 is made up of 16 amino acids. The chain's CDR3 is CSANTLSGRWSYEQYF.

This sequence joins TRBV29-1 and TRBJ2-3; TCRdb gives TRBD1 as the D gene, but with no DNA this cannot be confirmed. The CDR3 runs to 14 residues. Looked up from germline, CDR1 is SQVTM and CDR2 is ANQGSEA. This CDR3 reads CSVRGRLRTDTQYF.

This chain connects TRBV3-1 to TRBJ2-4. The germline CDR1 and CDR2 sequences are LGHDT and YNNKEL (reference sequence). The CDR3 contains 13 residues. This CDR3 reads CASSQSGGNIQYF.

The rearrangement joins TRBV12-5 to TRBJ2-5; TCRdb designates TRBD1, a call that cannot be tested without DNA. This CDR3 region has 18 residues. Germline CDR1 and CDR2: LGHNT and FRNRAP. CDR3 protein: CASGPGSDRSGSQETQYF.

The CDR3: CASSRMGGTNEQYF. The chain couples TRBV4-2 to TRBJ2-7. The germline V gene encodes CDR1 LGHNA and CDR2 YNFKEQ. The CDR3 totals 14 residues.